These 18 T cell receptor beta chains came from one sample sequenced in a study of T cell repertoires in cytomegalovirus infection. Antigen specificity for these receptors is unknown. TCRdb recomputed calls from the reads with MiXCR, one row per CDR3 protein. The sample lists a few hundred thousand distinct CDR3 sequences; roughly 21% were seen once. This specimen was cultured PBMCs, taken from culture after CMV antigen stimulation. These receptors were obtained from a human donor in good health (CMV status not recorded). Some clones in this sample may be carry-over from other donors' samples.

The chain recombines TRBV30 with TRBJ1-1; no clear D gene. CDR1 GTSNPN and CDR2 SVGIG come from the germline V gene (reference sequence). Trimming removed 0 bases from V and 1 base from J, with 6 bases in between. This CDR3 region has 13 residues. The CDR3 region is CAWSVLENTEAFF. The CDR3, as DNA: TGTGCCTGGAGTGTACTCGAGAACACTGAAGCTTTCTTT.

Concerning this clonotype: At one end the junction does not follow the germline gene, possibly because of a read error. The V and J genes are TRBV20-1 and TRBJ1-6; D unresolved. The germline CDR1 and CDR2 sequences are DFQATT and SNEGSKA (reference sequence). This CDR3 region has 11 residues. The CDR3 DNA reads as TGCAGTGGTTACCGTCAACCGGGTTCCTTTTTT. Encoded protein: CSGYRQPGSFF.

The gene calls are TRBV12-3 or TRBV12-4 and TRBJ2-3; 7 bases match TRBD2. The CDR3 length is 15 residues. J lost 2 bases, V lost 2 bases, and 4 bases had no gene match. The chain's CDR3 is CASSLFGGNTDTQYF. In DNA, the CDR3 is TGTGCCAGCAGTTTATTCGGGGGGAACACAGATACGCAGTATTTT.

For the CDR3, the DNA is TGTGCCAGCAGTGAGTTGGTTGGAACCGATACGCAGTATTTT. It encodes CASSELVGTDTQYF. The chain employs TRBV2 and TRBJ2-3, with D unresolved. Germline values: CDR1 SNHLY, CDR2 FYNNEI. This CDR3 region has 14 residues. V was cut by 3 bases and J by 6 bases, with 13 bases left in between.

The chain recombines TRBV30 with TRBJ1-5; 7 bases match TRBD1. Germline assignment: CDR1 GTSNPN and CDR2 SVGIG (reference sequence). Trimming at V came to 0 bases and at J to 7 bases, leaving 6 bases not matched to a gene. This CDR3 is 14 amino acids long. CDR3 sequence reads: CAWSVRQGGQPQHF. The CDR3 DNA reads TGTGCCTGGAGTGTAAGACAGGGAGGGCAGCCCCAGCATTTT. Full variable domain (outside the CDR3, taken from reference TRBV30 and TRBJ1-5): SQTIHQWPATLVQPVGSPLSLECTVEGTSNPNLYWYRQAAGRGLQLLFYSVGIGQISSEVPQNLSASRPQDRQFILSSKKLLLSDSGFYLCAWSVRQGGQPQHFGDGTRLSIL.

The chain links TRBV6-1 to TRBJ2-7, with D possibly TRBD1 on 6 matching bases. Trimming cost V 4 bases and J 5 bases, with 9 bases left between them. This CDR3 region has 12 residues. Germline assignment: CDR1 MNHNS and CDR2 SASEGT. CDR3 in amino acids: CASSVTGNEQYV. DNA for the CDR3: TGTGCCAGCAGTGTGACAGGAAACGAGCAGTACGTC.

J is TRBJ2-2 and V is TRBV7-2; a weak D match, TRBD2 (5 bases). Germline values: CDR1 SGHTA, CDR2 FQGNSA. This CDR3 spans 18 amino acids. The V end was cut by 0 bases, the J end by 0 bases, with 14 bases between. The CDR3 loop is CASSLALRSGSNTGELFF. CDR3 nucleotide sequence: TGTGCCAGCAGCTTAGCGCTAAGGAGCGGATCGAACACCGGGGAGCTGTTTTTT.

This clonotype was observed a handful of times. The CDR3 here is CASHYGYTF. CDR3 coding DNA: TGTGCCAGCCACTATGGCTACACCTTC. The rearrangement uses TRBV11-2 and TRBJ1-2; D is undetermined. Germline-derived CDR1 and CDR2 are SGHAT and FQNNGV. The CDR3 is 9 amino acids. V was cut by 8 bases and J by 3 bases, with 1 base left in between.

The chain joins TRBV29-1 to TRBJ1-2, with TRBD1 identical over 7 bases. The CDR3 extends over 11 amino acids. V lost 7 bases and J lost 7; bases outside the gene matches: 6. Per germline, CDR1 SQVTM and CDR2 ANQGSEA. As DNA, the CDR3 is TGCAGCGCCACAGGGGAGAGTGGCTACACCTTC. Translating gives CSATGESGYTF.

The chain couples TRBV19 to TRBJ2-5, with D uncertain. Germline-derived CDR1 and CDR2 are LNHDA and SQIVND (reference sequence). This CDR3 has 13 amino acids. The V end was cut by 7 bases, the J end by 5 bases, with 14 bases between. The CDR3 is CASTSTTAETQYF. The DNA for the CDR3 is TGTGCCAGTACCTCGACGACGGCGGAGACCCAGTACTTC.

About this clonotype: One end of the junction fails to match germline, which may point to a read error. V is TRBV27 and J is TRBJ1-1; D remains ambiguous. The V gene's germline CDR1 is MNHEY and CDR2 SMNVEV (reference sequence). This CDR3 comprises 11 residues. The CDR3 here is CASSFQLSGIF. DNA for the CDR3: TGTGCCAGCAGTTTCCAACTAAGCGGGATCTTT.

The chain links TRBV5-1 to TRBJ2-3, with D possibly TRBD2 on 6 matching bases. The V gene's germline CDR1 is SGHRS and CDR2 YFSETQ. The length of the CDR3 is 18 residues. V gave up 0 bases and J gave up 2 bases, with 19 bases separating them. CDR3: CASSLEYLTGVLTDTQYF. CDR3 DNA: TGCGCCAGCAGCTTGGAATATCTGACGGGAGTGCTCACAGATACGCAGTATTTT.

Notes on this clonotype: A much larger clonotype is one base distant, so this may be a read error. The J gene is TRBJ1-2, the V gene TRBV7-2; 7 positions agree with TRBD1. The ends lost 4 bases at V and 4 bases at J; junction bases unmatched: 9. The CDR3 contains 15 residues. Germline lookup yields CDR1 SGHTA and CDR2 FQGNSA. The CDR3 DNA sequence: TGTGCCAGCAGCTCCAGCGACAGGGTCCTCTATGGCTACACCTTC. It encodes CASSSSDRVLYGYTF.

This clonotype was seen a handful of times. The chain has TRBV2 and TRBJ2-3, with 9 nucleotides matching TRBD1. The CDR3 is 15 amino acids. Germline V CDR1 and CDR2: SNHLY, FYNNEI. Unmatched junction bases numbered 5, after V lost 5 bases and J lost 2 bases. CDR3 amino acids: CASSPRDRVTDTQYF. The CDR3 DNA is TGTGCCAGCAGTCCTCGGGACAGGGTCACAGATACGCAGTATTTT.

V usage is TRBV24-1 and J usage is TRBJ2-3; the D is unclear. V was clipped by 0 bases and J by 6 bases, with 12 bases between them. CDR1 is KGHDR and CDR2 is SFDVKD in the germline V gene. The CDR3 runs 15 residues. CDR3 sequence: CATSDLRTPEDTQYF. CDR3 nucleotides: TGTGCCACCAGTGATTTGAGGACCCCTGAGGATACGCAGTATTTT.

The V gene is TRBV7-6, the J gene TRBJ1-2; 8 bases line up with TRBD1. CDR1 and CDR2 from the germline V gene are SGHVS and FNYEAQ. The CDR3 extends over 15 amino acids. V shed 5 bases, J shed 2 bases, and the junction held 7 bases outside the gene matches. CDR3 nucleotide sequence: TGTGCCAGCAGCCCACCCACAGGGGGGAACTATGGCTACACCTTC. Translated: CASSPPTGGNYGYTF.

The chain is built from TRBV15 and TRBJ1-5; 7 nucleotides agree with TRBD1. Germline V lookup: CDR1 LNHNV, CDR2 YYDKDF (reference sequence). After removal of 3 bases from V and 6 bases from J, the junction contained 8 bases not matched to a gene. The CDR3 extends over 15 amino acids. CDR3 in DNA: TGTGCCACCAGCAGGGGGACAGATGGAGGTCAGCCCCAGCATTTT. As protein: CATSRGTDGGQPQHF.

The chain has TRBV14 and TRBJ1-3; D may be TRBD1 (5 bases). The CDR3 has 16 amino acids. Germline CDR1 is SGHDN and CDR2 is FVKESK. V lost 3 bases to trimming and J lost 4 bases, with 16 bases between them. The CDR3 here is CASSHLGDGPGNTIYF. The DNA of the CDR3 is TGTGCCAGCAGCCATTTAGGGGACGGACCGGGAAACACCATATATTTT.